A single count supports the clone carrying this TCR beta chain. No antigen is known for it. Here immunoSEQ multiplex PCR was the method, and the copy in TCRdb shows in-frame clones only, minus some. In the table there are 350,000 to 450,000 clones, around 92% of which are singletons. This entry belongs to a study of Ad26.COV2.S vaccination and SARS-CoV-2 variants. CDR1 and CDR2 (germline): SEHNR, FQNEAQ (reference sequence). This CDR3 has 15 residues. Trimming took off 2 bases at V and 2 bases at J, with 10 bases between the two ends. General study points: Vaccinees reportedly had broad spike-specific CD8+ and CD4+ T cell responses. There was a possibility that the TCR breadth and depth analyses underestimated total T cell responses.

Treatment denoted: around 19 received Ad26.COV2.S at low or high dose, single or two shots; roughly five received placebo; per-sample allocation not given. The investigators took samples on day 63 after the first vaccine or placebo injection. This clonotype originated in a person between 18 and 59 years old who received the Ad26.COV2.S COVID-19 vaccine or a placebo. The sample consisted of peripheral blood, taken in a trial of Ad26.COV2.S vaccine versus placebo. This chain uses TRBV7-9 with TRBJ2-1; a weak D match, TRBD1 (6 bases). The CDR3 region is CASSLQDSAYNEQFF. The CDR3 bases are TGTGCCAGCAGCTTACAGGACAGTGCCTACAATGAGCAGTTCTTC.